This T cell receptor (beta chain) was identified during a study of T cells in Graves' hyperthyroidism and ophthalmopathy. Worth noting for this clonotype: Its antigen is as yet unknown.

CDR1 is SGHNT, CDR2 YYREEE, per germline (reference sequence). This CDR3 has 16 amino acids. V was clipped by 4 bases and J by 5 bases; unmatched bases: 9. Amplified regions were TCR beta CDR3 sequences from RNA transcripts. First-round RT-PCR targeting the TCR CDR3 was performed with the HTBI primer set. A single record per CDR3 protein comes from TCRdb applying MiXCR to the multiplex PCR reads. This table has some 600,000 distinct CDR3 sequences, over 11% appearing once. Points from the study as a whole: From stable hyperthyroidism, ophthalmopathy was set apart by a 13 V-J model. Blood samples included most of the expanded thyroid clonotypes exceeding 0.001. Model output signaled ophthalmopathy a median about 6.3 months ahead of onset.

Uncontrolled infection, other autoimmune disease, pregnancy or lactation disqualified patients from enrolment. The chain links TRBV5-4 to TRBJ2-2, with 9 bases aligning to TRBD1. This TCR derives from a woman under 40 with Graves' hyperthyroidism that later progressed to Graves' ophthalmopathy. The sample comprised blood. CDR3 in amino acids: CASSPPGTGPTGELFF. The CDR3 nucleotides are TGTGCCAGCAGCCCACCCGGGACAGGGCCAACCGGGGAGCTGTTTTTT.